The subject of this entry is one T cell receptor (beta chain). One junction end does not reproduce the germline sequence, and a read error may be involved. TCRdb re-analysed the RT-PCR reads in MiXCR, keeping a single row per CDR3 protein. Among about a million distinct CDR3 sequences listed, about 20% were seen once. The data belong to a study of patients and donors after allogeneic stem cell transplantation. The CDR3 contains 15 residues. Germline V gene lookup returns CDR1 SNHLY and CDR2 FYNNEI. The sample comprised blood, either unsorted or a sorted T cell fraction (not recorded which). The rearrangement links TRBV2 to TRBJ1-4, with D unclear. This clonotype originated in a human donor who was either an allogeneic HSCT recipient or a stem cell or donor lymphocyte infusion donor (not recorded which). It is not recorded whose cells these are; they may come from a transplant donor. CDR3 nucleotide sequence: TGTGCCAGCAGCGAAGGATCCGCAACTAATGAAAAACTGTTTTTT. Amino acid sequence: CASSEGSATNEKLFF.